This T cell receptor (beta chain) came from a study of cytomegalovirus exposure and HLA in healthy donors. CDR3 length: 17 residues. Germline V gene lookup returns CDR1 SEHNR and CDR2 FQNEAQ (reference sequence). Points on this clone: Its antigen is not known. One end of the junction is discordant with germline, which a read error may explain.

It was with 60 Vbeta and 13 Jbeta primers that the PCR ran. Only in-frame clones appear in the TCRdb table, and some are missing; sequencing was by immunoSEQ multiplex PCR. The sample has some 110,000 clones, roughly 79% seen once. Overall study findings and caveats: Many donors carried some public TCRs, although rarity characterized most TCR sequences. Earlier analysis looked at TCR beta V segments, and most were productive about 90% or about 30% of the time.

The chain uses TRBV7-9 and TRBJ1-4, with 9 bases aligning to TRBD1. The source is a woman between 25 and 40 years old in good health and CMV-seronegative. The specimen sequenced was PBMCs. The CDR3 spells CSSSTGTGRIANEKLFF. For the CDR3, the DNA is TGTTCCAGCAGCACGGGGACAGGGAGAATAGCAAATGAAAAACTGTTTTTT.